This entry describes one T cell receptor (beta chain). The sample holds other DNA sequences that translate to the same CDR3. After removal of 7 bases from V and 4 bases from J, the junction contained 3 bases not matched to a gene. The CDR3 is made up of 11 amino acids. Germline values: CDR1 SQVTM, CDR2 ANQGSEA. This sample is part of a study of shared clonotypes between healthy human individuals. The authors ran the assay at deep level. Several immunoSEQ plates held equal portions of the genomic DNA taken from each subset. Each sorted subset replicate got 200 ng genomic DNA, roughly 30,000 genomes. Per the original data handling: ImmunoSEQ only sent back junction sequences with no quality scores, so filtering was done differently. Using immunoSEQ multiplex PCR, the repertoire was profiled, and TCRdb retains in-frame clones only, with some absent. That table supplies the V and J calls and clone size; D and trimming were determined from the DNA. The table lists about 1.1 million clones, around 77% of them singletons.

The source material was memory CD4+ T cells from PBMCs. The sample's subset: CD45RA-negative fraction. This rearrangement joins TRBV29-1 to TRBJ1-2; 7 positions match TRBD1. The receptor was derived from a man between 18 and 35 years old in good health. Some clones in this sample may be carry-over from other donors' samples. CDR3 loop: CSGGDSYGYTF. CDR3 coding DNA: TGCAGCGGGGGGGACAGCTATGGCTACACCTTC.